This T cell receptor beta chain was identified in a study of T-cell reconstitution after alpha-beta-depleted transplantation in children. Ten or more counts support this clonotype. The antigen is undetermined. Study outcomes and limitations: Some patients' high day-60 TCRbeta diversity was attributed to recipient cells surviving conditioning. A year had passed since transplant, and T-cell counts and diversity by then came mostly from newly produced T cells. Several hundred graft clones that had expanded were reportedly the source of alpha-beta T cells about two months after transplant.

Unique molecular identifiers were incorporated when the TCRbeta library was constructed. One entry per CDR3 protein, called by TCRdb with MiXCR from the PCR reads. Of 120,000 to 150,000 distinct CDR3 sequences in the sample, roughly 8.8% were seen once. Germline CDR1 reads MGHRA; CDR2 reads YSYEKL. This CDR3 spans 13 amino acids. The ends were cut back, 0 bases at V and 8 bases at J, with 8 bases in the middle. The chain joins TRBV4-1 to TRBJ2-1, with D possibly TRBD2 on 6 matching bases. The TCR sequence derives from a female patient between 2 and 10 years old who had a stem cell transplant for congenital amegakaryocytic thrombocytopenia, so the T cells may come from the graft donor. This sample comprised PBMCs, mostly from graft donor cells, obtained 180 days after TCRalphabeta/CD19-depleted stem cell transplant. The CDR3 sequence is CASSQDRRDEQFF. Here the CDR3 DNA reads TGCGCCAGCAGCCAAGATCGGAGGGATGAGCAGTTCTTC.